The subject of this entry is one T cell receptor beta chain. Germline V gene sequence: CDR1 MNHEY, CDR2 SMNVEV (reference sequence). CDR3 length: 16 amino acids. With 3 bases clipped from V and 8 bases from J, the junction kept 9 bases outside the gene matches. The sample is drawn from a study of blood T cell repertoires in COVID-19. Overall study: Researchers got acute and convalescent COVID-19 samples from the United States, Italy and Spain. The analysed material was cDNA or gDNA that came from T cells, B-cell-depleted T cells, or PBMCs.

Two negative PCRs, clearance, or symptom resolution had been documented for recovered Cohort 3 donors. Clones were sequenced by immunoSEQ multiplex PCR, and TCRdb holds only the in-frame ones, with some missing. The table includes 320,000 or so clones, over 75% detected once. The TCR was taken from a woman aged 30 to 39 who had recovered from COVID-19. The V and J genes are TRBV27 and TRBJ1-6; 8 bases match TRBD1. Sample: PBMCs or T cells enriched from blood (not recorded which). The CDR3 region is CASSFLQGAGDSPLHF. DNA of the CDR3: TGTGCCAGCAGTTTCTTGCAGGGGGCTGGAGATTCACCCCTCCACTTT.